The 30 T cell receptor gamma chains listed next were all sequenced from one sample in a study of gamma-delta chains in newborns, infants, children (dated by TCRdb to about 2019). The instrument was an Illumina MiSeq. The public reads were reprocessed by TCRdb using CATT, and rows of matching DNA were later combined. Here the sample has approximately 800 gamma-chain clones; less than 60% occur a single time. Roughly 22% of the sample belongs to the ten largest clones. Sequenced input: blood. The receptors come from a child who was a newborn, infant or young child, either healthy, febrile or measles-vaccinated (not recorded which).

Concerning this clone: A clone one base away is much larger, so this may be a read error. At the DNA level, this CDR3 is encoded by other sequences in the same sample as well. The rearrangement joins TRGV9 to TRGJP. No J gene is reported in TCRdb; it was inferred here by comparing the DNA with germline. V dropped 0 bases and J dropped 7; count of bases not matched to a gene: 3. This CDR3 has 16 amino acids. The germline CDR1 and CDR2 sequences are GITISATS and ISYDGTV (reference sequence). The CDR3 DNA sequence: TGTGCCTTGTGGGAGGTGCGCGAGTTGGGCAAAAAAATCAAGGTATTT. Residues: CALWEVRELGKKIKVF.

This clone occurred a few times. J is TRGJ1 or TRGJ2 and V is TRGV3. Here the J gene was assigned by germline matching of the DNA, as TCRdb has none. The germline CDR1 and CDR2 sequences are VTNTFY and YDVSTARD (reference sequence). CDR3 size: 10 residues. V dropped 4 bases and J dropped 10; count of bases not matched to a gene: 4. DNA for the CDR3: TGTGCCACCTGGGAGATCAAGAAACTCTTT. It specifies CATWEIKKLF.

V usage is TRGV9 and J usage is TRGJP. The J gene comes from matching the DNA to germline here; TCRdb lacks it. V lost 0 bases to trimming and J lost 9 bases; unmatched junction nucleotides: 8. Germline CDR1 GITISATS, CDR2 ISYDGTV (reference sequence). The CDR3 contains 17 residues. The CDR3 bases are TGTGCCTTGTGGGAGGTGCAAGATAGGTTGGGCAAAAAAATCAAGGTATTT. Encoded protein: CALWEVQDRLGKKIKVF.

The chain is built from TRGV3 and TRGJP1. The J gene is absent in TCRdb and was assigned here via DNA matching to germline. Per the germline V gene, CDR1 is VTNTFY and CDR2 is YDVSTARD (reference sequence). V trimming: 2 bases; J trimming: 4 bases; junction bases outside the gene matches: 7. CDR3 length equals 15 residues. The CDR3 DNA follows: TGTGCCACCTGGGACACGTTAGACACTGGTTGGTTCAAGATATTT. It is translated as CATWDTLDTGWFKIF.

This clone was counted between two and nine times. This chain uses TRGV4 with TRGJP1. As TCRdb names no J gene, one was assigned here on the basis of a DNA match to germline. The CDR3 is made up of 14 amino acids. J lost 3 bases, V lost 2 bases, and 3 bases had no gene match. Germline V lookup: CDR1 EGSTGY, CDR2 YDSYTSSV. CDR3 nucleotide sequence: TGTGCCACCTGGGATGAAGCCACTGGTTGGTTCAAGATATTT. Protein: CATWDEATGWFKIF.

This chain joins TRGV5 and TRGJ1 or TRGJ2. The J gene was not available in TCRdb and was assigned here by matching the DNA to germline segments. Germline assignment: CDR1 VINAFY and CDR2 YDVSNSKD. This CDR3 has 14 amino acids. V was pared by 3 bases and J by 3 bases, with 8 bases of the junction left unmatched. CDR3 sequence (DNA): TGTGCCACCTGGGACGGCCAAAGTTATTATAAGAAACTCTTT. Its protein product is CATWDGQSYYKKLF.

This clone was recorded a few times. The chain employs TRGV9 and TRGJ1 or TRGJ2. J lost 2 bases, V lost 2 bases, and 12 bases had no gene match. Germline lookup yields CDR1 GITISATS and CDR2 ISYDGTV (reference sequence). This CDR3 spans 16 amino acids. The CDR3 bases are TGTGCCTTGTGGGAGGCCCAGACCCCGGATTATTATAAGAAACTCTTT. Translating gives CALWEAQTPDYYKKLF.

This clone occurred a few times. The junction does not match germline at one end; this may be a read error. This chain links TRGV9 with TRGJP. The J gene is absent in TCRdb and was assigned here via DNA matching to germline. The V gene's germline CDR1 is GITISATS and CDR2 ISYDGTV (reference sequence). The CDR3 is 16 amino acids. CDR3 amino acids: CALWEVLEVGKKIKVF. As DNA, the CDR3 is TGTGCCTTGTGGGAGGTCTTAGAGGTGGGCAAAAAAATCAAGGTATTT.

In regard to this clone: A read error is possible here, since a much larger clone lies one base away. This rearrangement joins TRGV5 to TRGJ1 or TRGJ2. Since TCRdb gives no J gene, matching the DNA to germline was used here to assign it. The CDR3 contains 11 residues. V shed 0 bases and J 7 bases; nucleotides not matched to a gene: 0. CDR1 is VINAFY and CDR2 is YDVSNSKD in the germline V gene. The CDR3 DNA reads TGTGCCACCTGGGACAGGTATAAGAAACTCTTT. As protein: CATWDRYKKLF.

V and J are TRGV9 and TRGJP. Here the J gene was assigned by germline matching of the DNA, as TCRdb has none. Per germline, CDR1 GITISATS and CDR2 ISYDGTV (reference sequence). There are 16 residues in the CDR3. The junction had 4 bases not matched to a gene; V was cut back by 3 bases and J by 5 bases. CDR3 region: CALWELKELGKKIKVF. The DNA for the CDR3 is TGTGCCTTGTGGGAGCTAAAAGAGTTGGGCAAAAAAATCAAGGTATTT.

This clone has only a few counts. The rearrangement links TRGV2 to TRGJP1. As TCRdb names no J gene, one was assigned here on the basis of a DNA match to germline. The CDR3 consists of 12 residues. The germline V gene has CDR1 EGSNGY and CDR2 YDSYNSKV. After removal of 0 bases from V and 11 bases from J, the junction contained 3 bases not matched to a gene. CDR3 amino acids: CATWDGVWFKIF. The CDR3 bases are TGTGCCACCTGGGACGGGGTGTGGTTCAAGATATTT.

With respect to this clone: The sample carries other DNA sequences with the same CDR3. The chain uses TRGV4 and TRGJ1 or TRGJ2. TCRdb is silent on the J gene; assignment here came from matching the DNA to germline. This CDR3 contains 12 residues. J lost 5 bases, V lost 1 base, and 2 bases had no gene match. Germline V gene data show CDR1 as EGSTGY and CDR2 as YDSYTSSV. The CDR3 DNA reads TGTGCCACCTGGGATGGTGATTATAAGAAACTCTTT. It encodes CATWDGDYKKLF.

The rearrangement uses TRGV4 and TRGJ1 or TRGJ2. Here the J gene came from matching the DNA to germline, since TCRdb omits it. Germline loops: CDR1 EGSTGY, CDR2 YDSYTSSV. Unmatched junction bases numbered 8, after V lost 3 bases and J lost 3 bases. The CDR3 is 14 residues long. This chain's CDR3 is CATWDPVSYYKKLF. The CDR3 nucleotides read TGTGCCACCTGGGATCCCGTCAGTTATTATAAGAAACTCTTT.

The rearrangement uses TRGV9 and TRGJP. TCRdb does not report a J gene; here it was assigned by matching the DNA to germline references. This CDR3 is built from 17 residues. The V segment lost 0 bases and the J segment 6 bases; nucleotides outside the gene matches: 5. Per germline, CDR1 GITISATS and CDR2 ISYDGTV (reference sequence). The CDR3 reads CALWEVPIELGKKIKVF. CDR3 DNA sequence: TGTGCCTTGTGGGAGGTGCCAATAGAGTTGGGCAAAAAAATCAAGGTATTT.

This chain connects TRGV9 to TRGJP. Assignment of the J gene here rests on matching the DNA to germline, because TCRdb gives none. Germline V CDR1 and CDR2: GITISATS, ISYDGTV (reference sequence). The trim removed 5 bases at V and 5 bases at J, leaving 3 bases unmatched. The CDR3 sequence is 15 residues long. CDR3 nucleotide sequence: TGTGCCTTGTGGGTGAAAGAGTTGGGCAAAAAAATCAAGGTATTT. This sequence encodes CALWVKELGKKIKVF.

This rearrangement joins TRGV9 to TRGJP. TCRdb supplies no J gene; here it was assigned by aligning the nucleotide sequence to germline. Germline CDR1 is GITISATS and CDR2 is ISYDGTV (reference sequence). This CDR3 has 16 residues. J gave up 8 bases and V 2 bases, and 6 bases lay outside the gene matches. The CDR3 loop is CALWEANKLGKKIKVF. CDR3 coding DNA: TGTGCCTTGTGGGAGGCGAATAAGTTGGGCAAAAAAATCAAGGTATTT.

The chain links TRGV9 to TRGJP. The CDR3 is 17 amino acids. From germline, CDR1 is GITISATS and CDR2 ISYDGTV (reference sequence). V was clipped by 2 bases and J by 6 bases; unmatched bases: 7. The CDR3 nucleotides read TGTGCCTTGTGGGAGGCGCCCCGAGAGTTGGGCAAAAAAATCAAGGTATTT. This gives the protein CALWEAPRELGKKIKVF.

About this clone itself: One end of the junction is discordant with germline, which a read error may explain. The V call is TRGV9, the J call TRGJP1. TCRdb carries no J gene annotation; the J gene was assigned here by matching the DNA with germline. The CDR3 sequence is 15 residues long. CDR1 and CDR2 from the germline V gene are GITISATS and ISYDGTV (reference sequence). DNA for the CDR3: TGTGCCTTGTGGGAGGTGCTTACCACTGGTTGGTCCAAGATATTT. The encoded protein is CALWEVLTTGWSKIF.

The gene calls are TRGV4 and TRGJ1 or TRGJ2. TCRdb offers no J gene call, so here the DNA was matched to germline to obtain one. CDR3 length: 11 residues. V lost 0 bases and J lost 10; bases outside the gene matches: 3. Germline V gives CDR1 EGSTGY, CDR2 YDSYTSSV. The CDR3 reads CATWDGPKKLF. CDR3 in DNA: TGTGCCACCTGGGATGGGCCCAAGAAACTCTTT.

With respect to this clone: The junction shows a germline mismatch at one end, possibly a read error. The sample contains more than one DNA sequence encoding this CDR3. The gene calls are TRGV9 and TRGJ1 or TRGJ2. The J gene is absent in TCRdb and was assigned here via DNA matching to germline. The length of the CDR3 is 12 residues. Germline-derived CDR1 and CDR2 are GITISATS and ISYDGTV (reference sequence). The CDR3 spells CALWEVYYKKLF. CDR3 DNA sequence: TGCGCCTTGTGGGAGGTTTATTATAAGAAACTCTTT.

The chain carries TRGV9 and TRGJ1 or TRGJ2. TCRdb is silent on the J gene; assignment here came from matching the DNA to germline. This CDR3 is 12 amino acids long. Trimming at V came to 2 bases and at J to 5 bases, leaving 3 bases not matched to a gene. Germline CDR1 is GITISATS and CDR2 is ISYDGTV (reference sequence). The CDR3 spells CALWEAHYKKLF. The CDR3, as DNA: TGTGCCTTGTGGGAGGCCCATTATAAGAAACTCTTT.

The CDR3 reads CALWEDTLGKKIKVF. The CDR3 DNA is TGTGCCTTGTGGGAGGATACCTTGGGCAAAAAAATCAAGGTATTT. This chain joins TRGV9 and TRGJP. Here the J gene came from matching the DNA to germline, since TCRdb omits it. The germline V gene has CDR1 GITISATS and CDR2 ISYDGTV (reference sequence). The CDR3 is 15 amino acids. The V and J ends lost 2 bases and 10 bases, in that order; junction bases with no gene match: 5.

The V gene is TRGV9, the J gene TRGJP. The J gene, absent from TCRdb, was called here by matching the DNA to germline. Germline loops: CDR1 GITISATS, CDR2 ISYDGTV (reference sequence). V was pared by 2 bases and J by 5 bases, with 3 bases of the junction left unmatched. CDR3 length: 16 amino acids. This CDR3 reads CALWEAKELGKKIKVF. Here the CDR3 DNA reads TGTGCCTTGTGGGAGGCAAAAGAGTTGGGCAAAAAAATCAAGGTATTT.

In its sample, this clone was seen a few times. The chain links TRGV3 to TRGJP2. The J gene is not listed in TCRdb, so it was assigned here from a DNA match to germline. V was clipped by 0 bases and J by 2 bases; unmatched bases: 0. Germline V gene data show CDR1 as VTNTFY and CDR2 as YDVSTARD (reference sequence). The CDR3 covers 14 residues. The CDR3: CATWDRSSDWIKTF. The CDR3 bases are TGTGCCACCTGGGACAGGAGTAGTGATTGGATCAAGACGTTT.

The J gene call is TRGJ1 or TRGJ2, but no V gene call exists. The CDR3 covers 10 residues. The CDR3 here is CATWDIPLLF. As DNA, the CDR3 is TGTGCCACCTGGGACATCCCCCTACTCTTT.

For this clone: A much larger clone lies one base from this, so it may be a read error. The sample holds other DNA sequences that translate to the same CDR3. V gene TRGV9 combines with J gene TRGJP. As TCRdb names no J gene, one was assigned here on the basis of a DNA match to germline. The length of the CDR3 is 16 residues. Germline V gives CDR1 GITISATS, CDR2 ISYDGTV (reference sequence). The CDR3 spells CALWEVQELGKKIKVF. The DNA of the CDR3 is TGCGCCTTGTGGGAGGTGCAGGAGTTGGGCAAAAAAATCAAGGTATTT.

V is TRGV3 and J is TRGJ1 or TRGJ2. Because TCRdb records no J gene, it was assigned here through a match of the DNA to germline. Trimming cost V 0 bases and J 7 bases; bases outside gene matches: 3. CDR3 length equals 12 residues. Germline loops: CDR1 VTNTFY, CDR2 YDVSTARD (reference sequence). The CDR3 sequence is CATWDRYYKKLF. CDR3 DNA sequence: TGTGCCACCTGGGACAGGTACTATAAGAAACTCTTT.

CDR3 region: CATWDLELGKKIKVF. The DNA of the CDR3 is TGTGCCACCTGGGACTTAGAGTTGGGCAAAAAAATCAAGGTATTT. The chain joins TRGV5 to TRGJP. In the absence of a J gene in TCRdb, the DNA was matched to germline to assign it here. This CDR3 region has 15 residues. The germline V gene has CDR1 VINAFY and CDR2 YDVSNSKD. The V gene end was trimmed by 3 bases and the J gene end by 6 bases; junction bases not matched to a gene: 2.

As regards this clone: One end of the junction varies from germline; a read error may be responsible. This chain connects TRGV4 to TRGJ1 or TRGJ2. The J gene, missing from TCRdb, was assigned here through DNA to germline matching. The CDR3 runs to 12 residues. Germline assignment: CDR1 EGSTGY and CDR2 YDSYTSSV. CDR3 DNA: TGTGCCACCTGGTATGGTGATGATAAGAAACTCTTT. Its translation: CATWYGDDKKLF.

The V and J genes are TRGV4 and TRGJ1 or TRGJ2. TCRdb is silent on the J gene; assignment here came from matching the DNA to germline. V dropped 4 bases and J dropped 7; count of bases not matched to a gene: 10. This CDR3 has 13 residues. CDR1 is EGSTGY, CDR2 YDSYTSSV, per germline. The CDR3 loop reads CATWEGPGYKKLF. CDR3 DNA: TGTGCCACCTGGGAGGGTCCGGGATATAAGAAACTCTTT.